Detailed here is one T cell receptor beta chain. Its antigen specificity is not known. No base qualities exist here, and no much larger clone lies one base off it. Other DNA sequences in the sample encode the same CDR3. The protocol used for the library was the immunoSEQ multiplex PCR assay. TCRdb's version of the immuneACCESS table is confined to in-frame rearrangements and falls short of the full clone set. An unresolved V gene accounts for under half of the shortfall where checked; the remainder is of unknown origin. The sample records about 120,000 clones, approximately 93% of which are singletons. 7.8% of the sample belongs to the ten largest clones. The sample belongs to a study of control samples from healthy donors and cancer patients (dated by TCRdb to the early 2020s). V is cut by 1 base and J by 1 base, and the space between the germline ends is 23 bases. CDR1 and CDR2 were assigned from the germline V gene (reference sequence) as SEHNR and FQNEAQ. The CDR3 has 19 amino acids, counting the end cysteine and phenylalanine. The sequence is cut down to CDR3 DNA, 57 bases in frame from base 1.

What was sequenced was blood. This clonotype was sampled from a woman aged 18-35 years in good health. Recombination joined TRBV7-9 with TRBJ2-7; a tentative D match to TRBD1 spans 6 bases. The CDR3 sequence is CASSLEETGIFPGSYEQYF. The DNA sequence is as follows: TGTGCCAGCAGCTTAGAAGAGACAGGAATATTCCCTGGGTCCTACGAGCAGTACTTC.